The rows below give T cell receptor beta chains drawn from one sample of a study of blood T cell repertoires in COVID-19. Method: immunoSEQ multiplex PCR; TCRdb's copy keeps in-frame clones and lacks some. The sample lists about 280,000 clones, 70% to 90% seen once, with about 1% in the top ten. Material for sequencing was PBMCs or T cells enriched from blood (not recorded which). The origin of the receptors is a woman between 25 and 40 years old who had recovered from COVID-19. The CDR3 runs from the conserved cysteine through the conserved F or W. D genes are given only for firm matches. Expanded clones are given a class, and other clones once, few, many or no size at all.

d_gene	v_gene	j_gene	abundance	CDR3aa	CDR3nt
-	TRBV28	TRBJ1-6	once	CASSLVQRIPNSPLHF	TGTGCCAGCAGTTTGGTCCAGCGAATCCCAAATTCACCCCTCCACTTT
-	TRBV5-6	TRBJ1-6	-	CASSLLSENNSPLHF	TGTGCCAGCAGCTTGTTGTCAGAAAATAATTCACCCCTCCACTTT
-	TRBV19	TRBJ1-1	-	CASSIEEGLGMNTEAFF	TGTGCCAGTAGTATAGAGGAGGGTTTGGGTATGAACACTGAAGCTTTCTTT
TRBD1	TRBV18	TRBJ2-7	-	CASSPLGQAYEQYF	TGTGCCAGCTCACCACTAGGACAGGCCTACGAGCAGTACTTC
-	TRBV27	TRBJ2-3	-	CASSFHSRFVPDTQYF	TGTGCCAGCAGTTTCCACAGCAGGTTCGTACCAGATACGCAGTATTTT
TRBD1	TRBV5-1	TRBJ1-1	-	CASSWGQGPGTEAFF	TGCGCCAGCAGCTGGGGACAGGGTCCGGGGACTGAAGCTTTCTTT
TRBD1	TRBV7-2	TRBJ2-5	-	CASSIGQGAGETQYF	TGTGCCAGCAGCATAGGACAGGGGGCGGGTGAGACCCAGTACTTC
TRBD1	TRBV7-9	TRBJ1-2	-	CASTIGGTGMHGYTF	TGTGCCAGCACCATAGGGGGGACAGGGATGCATGGCTACACCTTC
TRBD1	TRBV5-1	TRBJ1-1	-	CASSRGQGGTEAFF	TGCGCCAGCAGCCGGGGACAGGGCGGCACTGAAGCTTTCTTT
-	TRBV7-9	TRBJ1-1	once	CASSSPVARGNAEAFF	TGTGCCAGCAGCTCCCCGGTCGCCAGGGGCAACGCTGAAGCTTTCTTT
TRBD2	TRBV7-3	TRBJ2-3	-	CASSSGAGTTDTQYF	TGTGCCAGCAGCTCGGGAGCGGGGACCACAGATACGCAGTATTTT
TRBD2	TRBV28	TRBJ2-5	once	CASSLAGGLGETQYF	TGTGCCAGCAGTTTAGCGGGGGGTCTCGGAGAGACCCAGTACTTC
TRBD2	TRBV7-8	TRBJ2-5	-	CASSFTTSGGEETQYF	TGTGCCAGCAGCTTTACGACTAGCGGGGGGGAAGAGACCCAGTACTTC
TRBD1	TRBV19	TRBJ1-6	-	CASKGARMDSPLHF	TGTGCCAGTAAGGGGGCGCGGATGGATTCACCCCTCCACTTT
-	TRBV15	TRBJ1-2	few	CATRAGRDSSNYGYTF	TGTGCCACACGGGCCGGCAGGGACTCTTCTAACTATGGCTACACCTTC
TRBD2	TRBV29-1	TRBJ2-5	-	CSVVGGRLETQYF	TGCAGCGTTGTCGGCGGGAGGTTGGAGACCCAGTACTTC
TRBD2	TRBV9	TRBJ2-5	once	CASSFTWRGGETQYF	TGTGCCAGCAGCTTTACTTGGAGGGGAGGGGAGACCCAGTACTTC
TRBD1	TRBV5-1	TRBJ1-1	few	CASSLGSRGQSEAFF	TGCGCCAGCAGCTTGGGTAGCAGGGGGCAGAGTGAAGCTTTCTTT
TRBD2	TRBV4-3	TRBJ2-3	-	CASSQARGGGPNTQYF	TGCGCCAGCAGCCAAGCACGAGGCGGGGGGCCCAATACGCAGTATTTT
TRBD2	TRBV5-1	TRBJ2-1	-	CASSPLSGSGVNEQFF	TGCGCCAGCAGCCCACTTAGCGGGAGTGGGGTCAATGAGCAGTTCTTC
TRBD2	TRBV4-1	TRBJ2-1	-	CASSQGVPGGANEQFF	TGCGCCAGCAGCCAAGGGGTGCCGGGGGGGGCCAATGAGCAGTTCTTC
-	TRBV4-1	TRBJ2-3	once	CASSQVAGVLGPAGTQYF	TGCGCCAGCAGCCAAGTTGCAGGGGTTTTGGGACCTGCGGGTACGCAGTATTTT
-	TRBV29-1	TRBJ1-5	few	CSVESQPQHF	TGCAGCGTTGAGAGTCAGCCCCAGCATTTT
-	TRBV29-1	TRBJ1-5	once	CSVASLNQPQHF	TGCAGCGTTGCCAGTCTCAATCAGCCCCAGCATTTT
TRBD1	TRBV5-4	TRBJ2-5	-	CASSFPGTGGDGQYF	TGTGCCAGCAGCTTCCCCGGGACAGGGGGCGATGGCCAGTACTTC
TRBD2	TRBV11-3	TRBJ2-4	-	CASSSRLKFGTSGVENIQYF	TGTGCCAGCAGCTCACGCTTAAAATTTGGGACTAGCGGGGTGGAAAACATTCAGTACTTC
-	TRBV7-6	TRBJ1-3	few	CASSLEGPGLASGNTIYF	TGTGCCAGCAGCTTAGAAGGGCCAGGCCTAGCCTCTGGAAACACCATATATTTT
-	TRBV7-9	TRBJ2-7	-	CASSLEGRLYEQYF	TGTGCCAGCAGCTTAGAAGGCAGGCTCTACGAGCAGTACTTC
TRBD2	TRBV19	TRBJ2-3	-	CASSILRTSGGAQDTQYF	TGTGCCAGTAGTATACTAAGGACTAGCGGGGGGGCCCAAGATACGCAGTATTTT
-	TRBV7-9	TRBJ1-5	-	CASSLEAGNQPQHF	TGTGCCAGCAGCTTAGAGGCGGGCAATCAGCCCCAGCATTTT
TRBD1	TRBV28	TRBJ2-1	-	CASSHGTGGLSFVPIYNEQFF	TGTGCCAGCAGTCACGGGACAGGGGGTCTTTCTTTCGTCCCCATCTACAATGAGCAGTTCTTC
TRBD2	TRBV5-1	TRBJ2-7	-	CASSLEAGGGEQYF	TGCGCCAGCAGCTTGGAGGCGGGAGGAGGGGAGCAGTACTTC
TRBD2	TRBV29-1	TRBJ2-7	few	CSVVGLAAYEQYF	TGCAGCGTTGTCGGACTAGCGGCCTACGAGCAGTACTTC
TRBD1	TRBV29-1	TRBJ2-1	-	CSAGQNNEQFF	TGCAGCGCGGGACAGAACAATGAGCAGTTCTTC
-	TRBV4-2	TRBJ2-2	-	CASSPQLEFTGELFF	TGTGCCAGCAGCCCCCAGCTAGAGTTCACCGGGGAGCTGTTTTTT
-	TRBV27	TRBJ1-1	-	CASKEQGRNTEAFF	TGTGCCAGCAAGGAACAGGGTAGGAACACTGAAGCTTTCTTT
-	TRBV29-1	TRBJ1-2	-	CSVELGDGYTF	TGCAGCGTTGAATTGGGCGATGGCTACACCTTC
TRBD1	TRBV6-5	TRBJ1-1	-	CASRRQGNTEAFF	TGTGCCAGCCGACGACAGGGGAACACTGAAGCTTTCTTT